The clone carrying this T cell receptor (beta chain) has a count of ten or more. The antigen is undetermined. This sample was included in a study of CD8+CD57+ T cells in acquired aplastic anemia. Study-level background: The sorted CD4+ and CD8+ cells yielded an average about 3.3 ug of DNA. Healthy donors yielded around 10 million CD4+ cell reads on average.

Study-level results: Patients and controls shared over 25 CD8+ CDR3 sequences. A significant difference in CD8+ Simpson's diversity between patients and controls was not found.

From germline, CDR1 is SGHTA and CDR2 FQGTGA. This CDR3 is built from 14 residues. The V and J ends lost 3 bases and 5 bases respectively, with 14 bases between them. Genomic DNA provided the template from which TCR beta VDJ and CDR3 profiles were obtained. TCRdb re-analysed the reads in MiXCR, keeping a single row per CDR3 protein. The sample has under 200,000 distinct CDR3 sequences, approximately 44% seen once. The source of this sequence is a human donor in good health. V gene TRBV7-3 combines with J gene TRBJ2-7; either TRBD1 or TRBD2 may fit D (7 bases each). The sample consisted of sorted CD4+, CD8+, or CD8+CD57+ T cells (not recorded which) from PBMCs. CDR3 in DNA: TGTGCCAGCAGCTTCAGGGGGGGCCTCAACGAGCAGTACTTC. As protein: CASSFRGGLNEQYF.